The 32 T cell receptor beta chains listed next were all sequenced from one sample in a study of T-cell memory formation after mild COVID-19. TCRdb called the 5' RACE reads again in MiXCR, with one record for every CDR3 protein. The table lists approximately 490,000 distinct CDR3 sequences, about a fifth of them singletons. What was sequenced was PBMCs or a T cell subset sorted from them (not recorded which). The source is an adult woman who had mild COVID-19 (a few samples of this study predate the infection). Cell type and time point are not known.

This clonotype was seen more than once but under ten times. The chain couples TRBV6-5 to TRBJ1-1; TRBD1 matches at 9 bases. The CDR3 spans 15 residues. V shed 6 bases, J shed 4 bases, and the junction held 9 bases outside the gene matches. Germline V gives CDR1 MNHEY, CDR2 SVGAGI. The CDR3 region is CASRAGRTGATEAFF. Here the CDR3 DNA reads TGTGCCAGCAGGGCCGGGAGGACAGGGGCCACTGAAGCTTTCTTT.

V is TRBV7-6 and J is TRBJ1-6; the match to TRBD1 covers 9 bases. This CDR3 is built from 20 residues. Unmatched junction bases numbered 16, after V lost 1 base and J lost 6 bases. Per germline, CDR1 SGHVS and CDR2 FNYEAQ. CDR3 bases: TGTGCCAGCAGCTTAGTCGACATTCCCGGGACAGGGAGGGCTAATTCACCCCTCCACTTT. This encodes CASSLVDIPGTGRANSPLHF.

CDR3: CAISEPGEGQTEAFF. The CDR3 nucleotides read TGTGCCATCAGTGAGCCCGGGGAGGGCCAGACGGAAGCTTTCTTT. The J gene is TRBJ1-1, the V gene TRBV10-3; no clear D. Germline V CDR1 and CDR2: ENHRY, SYGVKD. CDR3 size: 15 residues. With 2 bases removed from V and 8 bases from J, the gap between germline ends came to 18 bases.

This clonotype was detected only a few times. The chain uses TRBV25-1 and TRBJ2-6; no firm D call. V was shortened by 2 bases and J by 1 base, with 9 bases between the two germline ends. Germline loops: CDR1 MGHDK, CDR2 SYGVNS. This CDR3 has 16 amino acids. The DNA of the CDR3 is TGTGCCAGCAGTGAAGTTCTCCTATCTGGGGCCAACGTCCTGACTTTC. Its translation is CASSEVLLSGANVLTF.

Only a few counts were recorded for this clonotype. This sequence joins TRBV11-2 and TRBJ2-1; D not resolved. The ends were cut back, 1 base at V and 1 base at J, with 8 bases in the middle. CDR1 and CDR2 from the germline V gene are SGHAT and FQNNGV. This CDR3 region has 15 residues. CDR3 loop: CASSLVLPSYNEQFF. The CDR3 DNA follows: TGTGCCAGCAGCTTAGTACTTCCTTCCTACAATGAGCAGTTCTTC.

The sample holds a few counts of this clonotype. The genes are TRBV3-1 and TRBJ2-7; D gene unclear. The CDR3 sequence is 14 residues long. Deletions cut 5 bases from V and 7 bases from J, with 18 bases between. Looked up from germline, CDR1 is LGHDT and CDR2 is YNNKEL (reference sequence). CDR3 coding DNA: TGTGCCAGCAGCTTTTGGCAGGCAGCAAGTGAGCAGTACTTC. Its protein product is CASSFWQAASEQYF.

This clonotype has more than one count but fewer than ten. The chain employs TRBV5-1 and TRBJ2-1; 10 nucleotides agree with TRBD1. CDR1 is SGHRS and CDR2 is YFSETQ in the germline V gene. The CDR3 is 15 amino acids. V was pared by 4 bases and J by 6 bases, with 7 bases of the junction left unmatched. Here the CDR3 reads CASSLGQGRSNEQFF. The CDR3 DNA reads TGCGCCAGCAGCCTGGGACAGGGGCGATCCAATGAGCAGTTCTTC.

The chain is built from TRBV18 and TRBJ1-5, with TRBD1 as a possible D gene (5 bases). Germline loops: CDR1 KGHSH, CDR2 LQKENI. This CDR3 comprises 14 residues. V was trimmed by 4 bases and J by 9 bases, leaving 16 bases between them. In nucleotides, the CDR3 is TGTGCCAGCTCACGGGACGCGGCGATTAGGCCCCAGCATTTT. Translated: CASSRDAAIRPQHF.

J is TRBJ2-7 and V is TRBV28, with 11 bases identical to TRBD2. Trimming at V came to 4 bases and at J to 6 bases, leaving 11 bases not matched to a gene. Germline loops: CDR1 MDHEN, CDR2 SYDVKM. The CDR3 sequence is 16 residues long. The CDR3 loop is CASSWALLAGVGEQYF. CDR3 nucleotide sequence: TGTGCCAGCAGTTGGGCACTACTAGCGGGAGTGGGCGAGCAGTACTTC.

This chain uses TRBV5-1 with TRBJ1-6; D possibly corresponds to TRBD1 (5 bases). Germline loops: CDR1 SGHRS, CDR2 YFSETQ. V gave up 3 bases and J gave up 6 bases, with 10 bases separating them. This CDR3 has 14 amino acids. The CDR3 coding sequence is TGCGCCAGCAGCTCGGGGCAATCTAATTCACCCCTCCACTTT. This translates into CASSSGQSNSPLHF.

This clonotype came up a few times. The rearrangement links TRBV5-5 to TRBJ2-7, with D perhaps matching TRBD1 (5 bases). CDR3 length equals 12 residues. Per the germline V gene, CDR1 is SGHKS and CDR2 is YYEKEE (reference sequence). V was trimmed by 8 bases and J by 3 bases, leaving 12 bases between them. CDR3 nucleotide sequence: TGTGCCAGTTCAGGGATAAACTACGAGCAGTACTTC. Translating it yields CASSGINYEQYF.

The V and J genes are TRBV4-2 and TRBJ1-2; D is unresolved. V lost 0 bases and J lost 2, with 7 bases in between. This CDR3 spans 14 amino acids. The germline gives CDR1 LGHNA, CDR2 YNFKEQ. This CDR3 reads CASSQDSQNYGYTF. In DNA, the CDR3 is TGTGCCAGCAGCCAAGATTCCCAGAACTATGGCTACACCTTC.

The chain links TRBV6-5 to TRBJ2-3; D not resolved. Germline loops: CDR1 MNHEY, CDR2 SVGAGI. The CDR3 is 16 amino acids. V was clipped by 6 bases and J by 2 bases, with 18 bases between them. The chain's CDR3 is CASSPGWVVNTDTQYF. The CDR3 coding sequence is TGTGCCAGCAGCCCCGGCTGGGTCGTTAACACAGATACGCAGTATTTT.

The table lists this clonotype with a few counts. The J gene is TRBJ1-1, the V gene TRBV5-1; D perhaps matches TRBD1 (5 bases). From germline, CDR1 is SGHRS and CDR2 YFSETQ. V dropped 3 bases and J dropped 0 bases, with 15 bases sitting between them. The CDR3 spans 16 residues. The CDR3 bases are TGCGCCAGCAGCTCCTCTTTTGACAGTTTGAACACTGAAGCTTTCTTT. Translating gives CASSSSFDSLNTEAFF.

CDR3 protein: CASSLGQGSGYEQYF. CDR3 DNA: TGTGCCAGCTCACTCGGACAGGGCTCGGGCTACGAGCAGTACTTC. The chain has TRBV18 and TRBJ2-7; TRBD1 aligns across 8 bases. V was pared by 4 bases and J by 3 bases, with 8 bases of the junction left unmatched. This CDR3 has 15 residues. Germline V gene data show CDR1 as KGHSH and CDR2 as LQKENI. The full variable domain, with the rest looked up from reference TRBV18 and TRBJ2-7, is NAGVMQNPRHLVRRRGQEARLRCSPMKGHSHVYWYRQLPEEGLKFMVYLQKENIIDESGMPKERFSAEFPKEGPSILRIQQVVRGDSAAYFCASSLGQGSGYEQYFGPGTRLTVT.

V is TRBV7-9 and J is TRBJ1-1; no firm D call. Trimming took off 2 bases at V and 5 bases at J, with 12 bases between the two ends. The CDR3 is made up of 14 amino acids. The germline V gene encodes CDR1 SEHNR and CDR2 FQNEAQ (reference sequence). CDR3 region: CASSLTSPGTEAFF. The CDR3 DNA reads TGTGCCAGCAGCTTAACAAGCCCCGGGACTGAAGCTTTCTTT.

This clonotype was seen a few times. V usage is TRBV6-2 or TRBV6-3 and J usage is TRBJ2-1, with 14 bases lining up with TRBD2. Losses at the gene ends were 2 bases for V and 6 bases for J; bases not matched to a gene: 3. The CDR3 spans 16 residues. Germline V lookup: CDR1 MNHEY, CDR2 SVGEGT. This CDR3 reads CASSYPGLAGGNEQFF. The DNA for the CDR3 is TGTGCCAGCAGTTACCCCGGACTAGCGGGAGGCAATGAGCAGTTCTTC.

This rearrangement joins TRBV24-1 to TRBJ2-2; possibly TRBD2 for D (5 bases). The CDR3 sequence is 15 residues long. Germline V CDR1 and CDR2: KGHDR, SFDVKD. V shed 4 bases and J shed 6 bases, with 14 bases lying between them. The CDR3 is CATSDSGFWAGELFF. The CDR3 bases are TGTGCCACCAGTGACTCGGGATTCTGGGCCGGGGAGCTGTTTTTT.

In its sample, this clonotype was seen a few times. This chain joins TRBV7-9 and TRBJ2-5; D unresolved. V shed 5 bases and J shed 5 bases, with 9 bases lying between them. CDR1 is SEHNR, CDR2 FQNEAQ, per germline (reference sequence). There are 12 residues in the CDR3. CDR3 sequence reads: CASSQFGETQYF. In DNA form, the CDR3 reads TGTGCCAGCAGCCAATTTGGGGAGACCCAGTACTTC.

For the CDR3, the DNA is TGTGCCATCAGCCCGGGTAGCGCAGATACGCAGTATTTT. This codes for CAISPGSADTQYF. This rearrangement joins TRBV10-3 to TRBJ2-3, with D perhaps matching TRBD2 (5 bases). V was clipped by 6 bases and J by 4 bases, with 11 bases between them. The CDR3 length is 13 residues. Per germline, CDR1 ENHRY and CDR2 SYGVKD.

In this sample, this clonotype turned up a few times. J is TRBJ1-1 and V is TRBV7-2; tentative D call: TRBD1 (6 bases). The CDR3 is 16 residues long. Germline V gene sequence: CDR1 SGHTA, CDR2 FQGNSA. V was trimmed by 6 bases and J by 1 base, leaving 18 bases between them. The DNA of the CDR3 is TGTGCCAGCAGTACTGGGTCAGGGGCTGGGAACACTGAAGCTTTCTTT. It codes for CASSTGSGAGNTEAFF.

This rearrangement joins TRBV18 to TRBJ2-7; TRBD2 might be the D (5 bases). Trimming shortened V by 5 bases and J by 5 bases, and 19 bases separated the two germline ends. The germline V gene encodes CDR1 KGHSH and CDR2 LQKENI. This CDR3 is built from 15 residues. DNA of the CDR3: TGTGCCAGCTCAACGACTAACGCAGGTTCCGACGAGCAGTACTTC. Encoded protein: CASSTTNAGSDEQYF.

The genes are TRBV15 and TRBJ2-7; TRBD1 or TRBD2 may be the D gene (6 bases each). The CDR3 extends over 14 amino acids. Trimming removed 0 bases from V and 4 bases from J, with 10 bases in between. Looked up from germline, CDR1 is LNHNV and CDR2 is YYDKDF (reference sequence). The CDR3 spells CATSRDGGPYEQYF. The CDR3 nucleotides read TGTGCCACCAGCAGAGATGGGGGGCCATACGAGCAGTACTTC.

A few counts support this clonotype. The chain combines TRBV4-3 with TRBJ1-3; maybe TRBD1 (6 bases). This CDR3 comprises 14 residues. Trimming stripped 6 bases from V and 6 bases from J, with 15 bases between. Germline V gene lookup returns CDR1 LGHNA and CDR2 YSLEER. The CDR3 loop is CASSEGHRENTIYF. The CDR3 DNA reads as TGCGCCAGCAGTGAGGGACATCGGGAAAACACCATATATTTT.

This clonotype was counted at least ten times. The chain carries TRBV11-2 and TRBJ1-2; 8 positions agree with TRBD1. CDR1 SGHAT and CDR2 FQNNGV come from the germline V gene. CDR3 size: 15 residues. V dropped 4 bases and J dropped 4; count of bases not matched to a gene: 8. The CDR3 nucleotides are TGTGCCAGCAGCTCCGCCGGGACAGGAGCCTATGGCTACACCTTC. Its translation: CASSSAGTGAYGYTF.

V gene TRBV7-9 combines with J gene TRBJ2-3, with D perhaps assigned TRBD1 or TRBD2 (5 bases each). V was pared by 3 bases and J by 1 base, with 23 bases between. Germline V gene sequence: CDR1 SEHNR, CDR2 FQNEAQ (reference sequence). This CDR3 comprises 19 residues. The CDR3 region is CASSFPLSTGTPRTDTQYF. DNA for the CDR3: TGTGCCAGCAGCTTTCCCCTTTCCACCGGGACCCCTCGCACAGATACGCAGTATTTT.

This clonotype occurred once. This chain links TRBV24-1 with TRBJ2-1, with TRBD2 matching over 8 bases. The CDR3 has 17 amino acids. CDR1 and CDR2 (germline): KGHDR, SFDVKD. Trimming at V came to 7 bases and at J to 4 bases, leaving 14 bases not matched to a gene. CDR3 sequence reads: CATSPSPGSGSYNEQFF. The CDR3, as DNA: TGTGCCACCAGCCCCTCCCCTGGAAGCGGGAGTTACAATGAGCAGTTCTTC.

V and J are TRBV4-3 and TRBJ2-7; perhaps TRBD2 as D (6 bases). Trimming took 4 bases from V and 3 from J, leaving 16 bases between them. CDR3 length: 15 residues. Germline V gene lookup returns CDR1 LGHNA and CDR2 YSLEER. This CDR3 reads CASSPHSGTFYEQYF. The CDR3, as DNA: TGCGCCAGCAGCCCCCACAGTGGGACTTTCTACGAGCAGTACTTC.

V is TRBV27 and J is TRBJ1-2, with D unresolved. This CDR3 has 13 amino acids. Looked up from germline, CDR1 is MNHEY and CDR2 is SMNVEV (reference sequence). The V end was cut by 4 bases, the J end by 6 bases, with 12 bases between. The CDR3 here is CASSSILDDGYTF. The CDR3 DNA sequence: TGTGCCAGCAGTTCCATCTTGGACGATGGCTACACCTTC.

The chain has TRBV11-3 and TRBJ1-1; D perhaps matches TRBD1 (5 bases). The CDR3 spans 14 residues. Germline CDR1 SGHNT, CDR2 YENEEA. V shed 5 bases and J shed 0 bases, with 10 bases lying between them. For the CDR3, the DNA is TGTGCCAGCAGCCTACTCAGGGTGAACACTGAAGCTTTCTTT. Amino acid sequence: CASSLLRVNTEAFF.

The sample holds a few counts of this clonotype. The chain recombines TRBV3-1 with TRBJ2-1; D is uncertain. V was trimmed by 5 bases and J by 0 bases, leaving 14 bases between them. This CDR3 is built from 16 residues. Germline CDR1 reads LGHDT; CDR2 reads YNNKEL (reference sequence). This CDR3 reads CASSSSPASSYNEQFF. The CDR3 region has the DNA TGTGCCAGCAGCTCCTCCCCTGCAAGCTCCTACAATGAGCAGTTCTTC.

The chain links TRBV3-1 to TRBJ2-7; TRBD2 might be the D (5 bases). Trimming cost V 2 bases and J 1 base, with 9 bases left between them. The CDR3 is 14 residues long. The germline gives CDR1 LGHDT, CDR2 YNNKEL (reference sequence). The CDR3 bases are TGTGCCAGCAGCCAAATGGGCGGGTCCTACGAGCAGTACTTC. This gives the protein CASSQMGGSYEQYF.